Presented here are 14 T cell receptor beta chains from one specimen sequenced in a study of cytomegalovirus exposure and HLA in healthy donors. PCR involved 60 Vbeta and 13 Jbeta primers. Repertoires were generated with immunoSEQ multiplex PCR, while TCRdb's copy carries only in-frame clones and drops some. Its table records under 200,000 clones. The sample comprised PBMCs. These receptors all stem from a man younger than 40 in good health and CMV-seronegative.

CDR3 residues: CASSYGQKVSYNEQFF. CDR3 DNA sequence: TGTGCCAGCAGTTACGGACAGAAGGTATCCTACAATGAGCAGTTCTTC. The J gene is TRBJ2-1, the V gene TRBV6-5; a weak D match, TRBD1 (6 bases). This CDR3 comprises 16 residues. The V end was cut by 2 bases, the J end by 1 base, with 12 bases between. The germline V gene has CDR1 MNHEY and CDR2 SVGAGI.

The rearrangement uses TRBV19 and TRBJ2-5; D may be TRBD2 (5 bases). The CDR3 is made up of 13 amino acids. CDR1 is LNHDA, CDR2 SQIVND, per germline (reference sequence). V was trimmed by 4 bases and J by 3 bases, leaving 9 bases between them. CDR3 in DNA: TGTGCCAGTAGTACGAGCGGCAAAGAGACCCAGTACTTC. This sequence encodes CASSTSGKETQYF. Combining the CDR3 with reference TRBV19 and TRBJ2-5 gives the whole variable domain DGGITQSPKYLFRKEGQNVTLSCEQNLNHDAMYWYRQDPGQGLRLIYYSQIVNDFQKGDIAEGYSVSREKKESFPLTVTSAQKNPTAFYLCASSTSGKETQYFGPGTRLLVL.

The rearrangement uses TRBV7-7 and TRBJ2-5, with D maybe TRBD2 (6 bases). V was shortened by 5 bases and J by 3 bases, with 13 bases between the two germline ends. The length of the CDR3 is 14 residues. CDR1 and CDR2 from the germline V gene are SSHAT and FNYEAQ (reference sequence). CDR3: CASSPRPGEETQYF. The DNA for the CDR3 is TGTGCCAGCAGCCCAAGACCGGGAGAAGAGACCCAGTACTTC.

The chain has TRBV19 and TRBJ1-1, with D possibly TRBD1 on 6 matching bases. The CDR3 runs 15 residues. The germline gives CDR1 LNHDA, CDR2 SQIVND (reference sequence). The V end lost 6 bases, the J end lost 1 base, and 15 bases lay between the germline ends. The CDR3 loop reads CASRGGAPQNTEAFF. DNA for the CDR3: TGTGCCAGTAGAGGGGGGGCACCCCAGAACACTGAAGCTTTCTTT.

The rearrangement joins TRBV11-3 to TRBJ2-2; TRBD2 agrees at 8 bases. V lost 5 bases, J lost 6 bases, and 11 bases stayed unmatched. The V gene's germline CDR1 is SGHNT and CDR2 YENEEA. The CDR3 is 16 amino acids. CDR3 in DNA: TGTGCCAGCAGCCCCCAAGCGGGAGTTGAGGCCGGGGAGCTGTTTTTT. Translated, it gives CASSPQAGVEAGELFF.

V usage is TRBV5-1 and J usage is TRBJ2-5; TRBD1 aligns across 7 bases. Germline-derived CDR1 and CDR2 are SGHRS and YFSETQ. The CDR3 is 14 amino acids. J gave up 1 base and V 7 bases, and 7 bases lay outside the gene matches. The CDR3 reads CASFPGTAQETQYF. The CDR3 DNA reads TGCGCCAGCTTCCCAGGGACAGCCCAAGAGACCCAGTACTTC. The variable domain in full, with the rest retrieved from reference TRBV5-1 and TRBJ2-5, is KAGVTQTPRYLIKTRGQQVTLSCSPISGHRSVSWYQQTPGQGLQFLFEYFSETQRNKGNFPGRFSGRQFSNSRSEMNVSTLELGDSALYLCASFPGTAQETQYFGPGTRLLVL.

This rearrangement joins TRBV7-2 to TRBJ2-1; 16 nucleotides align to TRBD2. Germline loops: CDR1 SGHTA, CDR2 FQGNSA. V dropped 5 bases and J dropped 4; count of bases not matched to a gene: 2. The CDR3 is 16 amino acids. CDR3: CASSGTSGGVYNEQFF. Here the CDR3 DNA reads TGTGCCAGCAGCGGGACTAGCGGGGGGGTATACAATGAGCAGTTCTTC.

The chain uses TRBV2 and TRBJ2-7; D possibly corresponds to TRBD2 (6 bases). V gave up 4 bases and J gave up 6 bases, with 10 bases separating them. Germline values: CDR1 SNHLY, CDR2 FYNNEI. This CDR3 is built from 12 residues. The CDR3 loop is CASSVGGIEQYF. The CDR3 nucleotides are TGTGCCAGCAGTGTAGGAGGGATCGAGCAGTACTTC.

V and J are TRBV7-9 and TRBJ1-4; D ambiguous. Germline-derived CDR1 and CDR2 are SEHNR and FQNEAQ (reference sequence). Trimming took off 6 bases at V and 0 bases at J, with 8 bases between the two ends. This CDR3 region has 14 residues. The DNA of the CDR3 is TGTGCCAGCAGTCAGACAACAACTAATGAAAAACTGTTTTTT. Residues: CASSQTTTNEKLFF.

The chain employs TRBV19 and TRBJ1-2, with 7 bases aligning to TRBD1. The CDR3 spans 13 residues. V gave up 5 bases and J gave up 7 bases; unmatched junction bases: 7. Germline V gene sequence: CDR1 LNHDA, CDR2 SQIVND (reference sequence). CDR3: CASSPQDRVGYTF. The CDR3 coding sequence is TGTGCCAGTAGTCCCCAAGACAGGGTTGGCTACACCTTC.

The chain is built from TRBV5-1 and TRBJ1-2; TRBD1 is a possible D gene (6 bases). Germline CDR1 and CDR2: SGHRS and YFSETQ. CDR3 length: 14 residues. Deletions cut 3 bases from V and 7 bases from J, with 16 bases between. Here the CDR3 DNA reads TGCGCCAGCAGCTCACGACAGGCCGGAGGTGGCTACACCTTC. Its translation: CASSSRQAGGGYTF.

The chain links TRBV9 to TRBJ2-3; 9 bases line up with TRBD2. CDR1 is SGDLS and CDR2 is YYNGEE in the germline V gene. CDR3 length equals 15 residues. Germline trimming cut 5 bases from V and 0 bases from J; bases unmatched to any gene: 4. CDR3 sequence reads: CASSTAGGSTDTQYF. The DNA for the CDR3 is TGTGCCAGCAGTACAGCGGGAGGTAGCACAGATACGCAGTATTTT.

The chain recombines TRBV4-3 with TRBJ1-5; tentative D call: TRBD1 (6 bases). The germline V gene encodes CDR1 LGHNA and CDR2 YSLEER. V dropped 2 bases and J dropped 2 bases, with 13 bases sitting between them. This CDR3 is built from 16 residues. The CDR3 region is CASSQRTGPGNQPQHF. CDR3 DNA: TGCGCCAGCAGCCAAAGAACAGGGCCCGGCAATCAGCCCCAGCATTTT.

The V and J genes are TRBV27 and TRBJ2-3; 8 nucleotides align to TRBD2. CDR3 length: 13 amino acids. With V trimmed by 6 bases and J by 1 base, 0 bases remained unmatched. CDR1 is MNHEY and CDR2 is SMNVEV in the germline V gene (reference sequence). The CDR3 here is CASRLAGTDTQYF. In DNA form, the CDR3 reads TGTGCCAGCAGACTAGCGGGCACAGATACGCAGTATTTT.